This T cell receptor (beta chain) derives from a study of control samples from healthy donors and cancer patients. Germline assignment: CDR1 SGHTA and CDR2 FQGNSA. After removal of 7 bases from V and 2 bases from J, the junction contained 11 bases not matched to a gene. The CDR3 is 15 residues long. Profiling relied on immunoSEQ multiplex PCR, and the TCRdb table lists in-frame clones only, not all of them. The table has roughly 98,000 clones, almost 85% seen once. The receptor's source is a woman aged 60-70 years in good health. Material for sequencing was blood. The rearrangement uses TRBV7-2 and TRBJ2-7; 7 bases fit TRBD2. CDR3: CASTLGAAGAYEQYF. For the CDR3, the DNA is TGTGCCAGCACCCTCGGCGCGGCGGGAGCCTACGAGCAGTACTTC.